This T cell receptor beta chain was profiled in a study of cytomegalovirus exposure and HLA in healthy donors (dated 2017 in TCRdb). Background for the entire study: An earlier analysis of roughly 630 of the donors reported 250 to 350 Gb of sequence data and around 110 million unique TCR beta sequences from about 179 million T cells. Genome-wide SNP genotypes for about 60% of the roughly 700 donors were used in a later genetic analysis, which treated that subset as a discovery cohort. The aim of the study was to test whether cataloging public T cell receptors could identify signatures of past pathogen exposure. To decide whether each TCR beta V gene segment behaved as functional or pseudogenic, an earlier analysis of approximately 620 of the donors relied on high-throughput TCR beta sequencing. Rather than using new phenotypic data, the later analysis identified candidate immune exposures from TCR beta sequences and from how often those sequences occurred across donors. Across around 400 genotyped donors of the cohort, an average of approximately 240,000 unique TCR beta nucleotide sequences per donor were sequenced, and roughly 18% of those sequences were non-productive. In addition to the first cohort of hundreds of subjects, a separate validation cohort of 130 or so different subjects was used. The study profiled the T cell repertoires of approximately 700 subjects by immunosequencing and related them to cytomegalovirus serostatus. Donor age, sex, ethnicity and CMV serostatus were compiled alongside the repertoire data. Of the roughly 410 genotyped donors, 65% to 90% were placed in the genetic ancestry cluster associated with self-reported Caucasian donors. High-throughput TCR immunosequencing, statistical association of individual TCRs with disease status, and machine learning were combined to predict cytomegalovirus infection status. HLA typing covered class I and class II loci at four-digit resolution. Four to six DR-DQ haplotypes were handled as single units for association and clustering, since linkage in the cohort was strong. All discovery cohort repertoires had been generated on a single sequencing platform. Roughly 320 gigabases of sequencing data and around 85 million unique TCR sequences made up an early release that covered roughly 670 HLA-typed donors. The number of typed donors differed by locus: about 620-640 for A, B, C, DRB1 and DQB1; some 500 for DQA1; roughly 600 for DPA1; and some 450 for DPB1. To study patterns of TCR occurrence, a later analysis re-analyzed previously published TCR beta repertoires from around 670 donors and added high-resolution HLA genotyping. Here is what the overall study found, with its caveats: The study gave a list of some 150 TCR beta chains associated with cytomegalovirus. Because some donors lacked HLA typing at each locus, the association tests relied only on the typed subset. The classifier was reported to diagnose cytomegalovirus status with high specificity and sensitivity in both the original and validation cohorts. Assigning TCR associations to individual alleles was difficult when HLA alleles, especially DR and DQ, strongly co-occurred. In a later analysis, TCR association rates were found to vary across HLA loci, with the most associated TCRs seen for DRB1 alleles and the fewest for HLA-C alleles. Most TCR sequences were seen in very few donors, while some public TCRs were found in many individuals. Roughly uniform sequencing depth across donors was assumed in presence/absence analyses, although this assumption may not hold. The only immune exposure information available for the cohort was CMV serostatus. A further reported finding was that TCR beta sequences accurately predicted the HLA-A and HLA-B alleles for most subjects in the first cohort. In a later analysis, HLA-associated TCR beta chains were found to be more clonally expanded and to have lower generation probabilities than equally common non-associated chains. Linkage disequilibrium might explain the correlated functional status among segregating V segments, but an unknown experimental factor could not be ruled out. A cluster of highly shared sequence variants was judged likely to be a technical artifact of the sequencing pipeline. In a later analysis, several top co-occurrence clusters were reported to appear linked to parvovirus B19, influenza, CMV and Epstein-Barr virus. Only TCR beta chains were sequenced in this cohort, and the absence of alpha or paired-chain data limited detectable features. Because counts were too low, fewer than 20 rarely observed V segments, including chromosome 9 orphons, were excluded from the earlier analysis of some 540 of the donors. In an earlier analysis of around 600 of the donors, most TCR beta V segments appeared in productive rearrangements about 90% or about 30% of the time, broadly matching IMGT annotations. In a later genetic analysis, fewer N-insertions in productive TCRs were reported among donors in an Asian-associated ancestry cluster than the 666-donor mean. The 87-base-pair reads could not distinguish some IMGT-functional V segments, including TRBV6-2 and TRBV6-3, so those segments were excluded. In a later analysis, most CMV-associated TCR beta chains were found to appear HLA-restricted, with HLA associations seemingly driven largely by CMV exposure. The authors suggested that the approach could potentially be generalized to other disease states and immunological phenotypes. A few of the identified cytomegalovirus-associated TCR beta chains were confirmed in vitro to be specific for cytomegalovirus antigens. At a false discovery rate of 0.05, a later analysis linked 16,951 TCR beta sequences to specific HLA alleles. V-gene and J-gene trimming of TCR beta chains was associated with a missense DCLRE1C variant in a later genetic analysis, and the association was replicated in an independent cohort.

Comment on this clone: No cognate antigen has been identified for it. Base qualities are missing; no much larger clone stands one base away.

The germline V gene supplies CDR1 SGHAT and CDR2 FQNNGV. The CDR3, from cysteine to phenylalanine, totals 17 residues. The retained sequence is limited to the CDR3, 51 bases, with the frame set at the first base. V and J are trimmed by 4 bases and 5 bases, and the gene matches miss 12 bases of the junction. Library method: the immunoSEQ multiplex PCR assay. The multiplex PCR relied on a mix of 60 forward primers for TCR Vbeta segments and 13 reverse primers for TCR Jbeta segments. A multiplex PCR assay on genomic DNA amplified the CDR3 region of rearranged TCR beta genes. The amplified TCR beta libraries were sequenced on the Illumina HiSeq System as 87-base-pair reads. The study's own analysis went as follows. A later analysis tallied roughly 78 million unique TCR beta chains across the approximately 670 repertoires, and roughly 11 million of those chains were shared by two or more donors. To remove PCR and sequencing errors, raw reads were error-corrected and collapsed into unique sequences using a nearest-neighbor algorithm that merged closely related sequences. CDR3 sequences were aligned to IMGT reference sequences to assign V, D and J gene segments. For a sequence to be retained, a match of at least six nucleotides to both a V gene segment and a J gene segment was required. A rearrangement was called productive if the CDR3 had no stop codons and remained in frame with V and J, and every other rearrangement was called non-productive. Following IMGT convention, CDR3 was defined as the stretch from the second conserved V-encoded cysteine up to the conserved J-encoded phenylalanine. Sequences without an unambiguous match to a single V gene segment were excluded from the earlier analysis of several hundred of the donors. An earlier analysis of 500 to 600 of the donors classified V segments as functional when productive rearrangements were above 56.7% and as segregating when the standard deviation between donors was above 5%. To diagnose cytomegalovirus status from the catalog of TCR beta chain sequences, a statistical classification framework was built. A later analysis assigned V and J genes by comparing TCR nucleotide sequences with IMGT/GENE-DB human TR gene sequences. A later analysis assigned CDR3 sequences and most-parsimonious VDJ recombination scenarios with the TCRdist pipeline. In a later analysis, every TCR beta chain was defined by the combination of its CDR3 amino acid sequence and its V-gene family, and reads without a unique V-gene family were dropped. In a later analysis, several hundred highly shared, low-generation-probability nucleotide sequences were removed to address suspected cross-contamination and a sequencing artifact. In a later analysis, a clonal expansion index for each public chain was calculated from normalized within-repertoire ranks of inferred template counts. Generation probabilities in a later analysis came from a VDJ recombination model fitted to out-of-frame rearrangements, and those results were checked against IGoR. Hypergeometric tests were used in a later analysis to score TCR-TCR, TCR-HLA and TCR-CMV co-occurrence, with a repertoire-size bias correction applied to the TCR pairs. A later analysis estimated false discovery rates by permuting HLA or CMV assignments 20 times. In a later analysis, co-occurring TCRs were grouped with DBSCAN, and TCRdist sequence similarity was added when clustering was performed within HLA-allele-positive subsets. For co-occurrence clustering, repertoires with fewer than 30,000 or more than 120,000 public chains were excluded, along with five or six repertoires with anomalous nucleotide sharing. TCRdb limited this immuneACCESS table to in-frame rearrangements with V and J called. A share of clones is missing; checked studies link under half to unresolved V genes, and the rest is unexplained. V and J calls and clone size follow that table, whereas D and trimming were derived from the DNA. For this sample there are approximately 150,000 clones; 70% to 85% appear just once. The top ten clonotypes cover 1.4% of the sample.

In total, 630 or so healthy bone marrow donors made up the cohort. All cohort members were sampled while nominally healthy, although unrecorded immune exposures were likely present. The donor tested CMV seropositive, placing the donor among the 250 to 350 seropositive members of the cohort. Each donor provided a peripheral blood sample, and peripheral blood mononuclear cells were used for TCR beta sequencing. Genomic DNA was extracted from the blood cell samples with the Qiagen DNeasy Blood Extraction Kit. Sequencing was carried out using PBMCs. The sequence derives from a woman in her thirties in good health and CMV-seropositive. Here the chain combines TRBV11-2 and TRBJ2-3, with 10 bases in between that match TRBD2. The DNA reads as follows: TGTGCCAGCAGCTGGACGATCAGCGGGAGGGCCGGAGATACGCAGTATTTT. It specifies CASSWTISGRAGDTQYF.